The text below deals with one T cell receptor beta chain. It lacks a known antigen. Within one base of it there is no much larger clone, and no base qualities were kept. Library construction relied on the immunoSEQ multiplex PCR assay. TCRdb's version of the immuneACCESS table is confined to in-frame rearrangements and falls short of the full clone set. An unresolved V gene accounts for under half of the shortfall where checked; the remainder is of unknown origin. The sample records about 64,000 clones, 92% of which are singletons. Of the sample, approximately 1.5% falls within the top ten clones. The entry originates in a study of T cell changes during pregnancy in multiple sclerosis (dated by TCRdb to the late 2010s). Regarding the complete study: Changes in the T cell repertoire over the course of pregnancy were examined in this study in women with multiple sclerosis.

Sequencing was performed on peripheral blood, taken in the second trimester of pregnancy. The origin of this receptor is a female donor with multiple sclerosis, enrolled in a pregnancy study.

Here the CDR3 is given as CASSPWTGDQETQYF. The DNA sequence reads TGTGCCAGCAGCCCATGGACAGGGGACCAAGAGACCCAGTACTTC. The chain is encoded by TRBV7-7 joined to TRBJ2-5; TRBD1 matches 9 bases in the middle. According to the germline V gene (reference sequence), CDR1 reads SSHAT and CDR2 reads FNYEAQ. The cysteine opens and the phenylalanine closes a CDR3 of 15 amino acids. This entry keeps only the CDR3 DNA: 45 bases, framed from base 1. Trimming takes 5 bases off V and 0 bases off J; junction bases not matched to a gene: 4.